The clone carrying this T cell receptor beta chain was counted between two and nine times. No antigen is known for it. The entry originates in a study of T cells after yellow fever vaccination. In the study overall: Fractions of limited cellularity were prepared by means of SMART-Seq v4 Ultra Low Input. Study outcomes and limitations: Compared with primary, the secondary response was weaker and peaked at day 5, not 15. Of the clonotypes, a small share occurred in both CD4 and CD8 compartments. Clones that expanded after primary vaccination mostly reappeared after the booster (over 95% CD4, 80% to 90% CD8).

This CDR3 comprises 13 residues. V lost 3 bases to trimming and J lost 8 bases, with 13 bases between them. The V gene's germline CDR1 is DFQATT and CDR2 SNEGSKA (reference sequence). TCRdb called the 5' RACE reads again in MiXCR, with one record for every CDR3 protein. In the table there are 510,000 or so distinct CDR3 sequences, 15% to 20% of which are singletons. This TCR was recovered from a man aged 25 to 40 who received the YFV17D yellow fever vaccine. This chain links TRBV20-1 with TRBJ1-4, with D possibly being TRBD1 (6 bases). The sample here was PBMCs, taken 15 days after the yellow fever booster vaccination. The CDR3 DNA sequence: TGCAGTGCTAGTCAGGGGCCAGAAGAAAAACTGTTTTTT. Translation gives CSASQGPEEKLFF.